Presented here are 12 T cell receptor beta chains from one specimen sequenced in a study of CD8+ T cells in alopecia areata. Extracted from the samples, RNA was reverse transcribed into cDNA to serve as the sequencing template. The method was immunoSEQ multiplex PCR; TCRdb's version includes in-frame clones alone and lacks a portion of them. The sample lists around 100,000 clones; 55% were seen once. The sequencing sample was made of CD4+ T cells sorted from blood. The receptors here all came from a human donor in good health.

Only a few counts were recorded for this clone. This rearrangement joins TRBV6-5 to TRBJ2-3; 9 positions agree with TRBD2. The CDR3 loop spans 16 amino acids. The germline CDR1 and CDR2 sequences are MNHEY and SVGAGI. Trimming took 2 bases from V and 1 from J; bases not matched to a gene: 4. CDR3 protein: CASSYIRTSGTDTQYF. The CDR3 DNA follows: TGTGCCAGCAGTTACATACGGACTAGCGGCACAGATACGCAGTATTTT.

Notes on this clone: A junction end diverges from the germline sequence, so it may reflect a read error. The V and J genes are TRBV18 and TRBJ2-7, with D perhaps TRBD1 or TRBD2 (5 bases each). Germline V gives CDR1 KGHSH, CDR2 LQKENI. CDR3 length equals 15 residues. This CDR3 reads CASSSPGRSPYEQYF. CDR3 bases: TGTGCCAGCTCATCACCGGGACGCTCCCCCTACGAGCAGTACTTC.

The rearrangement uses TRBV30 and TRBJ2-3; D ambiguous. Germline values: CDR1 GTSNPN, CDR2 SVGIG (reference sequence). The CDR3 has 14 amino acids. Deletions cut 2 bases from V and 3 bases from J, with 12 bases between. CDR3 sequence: CAWSHGGGTDTQYF. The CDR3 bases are TGTGCCTGGAGTCACGGTGGTGGAACAGATACGCAGTATTTT. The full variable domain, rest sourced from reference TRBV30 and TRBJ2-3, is SQTIHQWPATLVQPVGSPLSLECTVEGTSNPNLYWYRQAAGRGLQLLFYSVGIGQISSEVPQNLSASRPQDRQFILSSKKLLLSDSGFYLCAWSHGGGTDTQYFGPGTRLTVL.

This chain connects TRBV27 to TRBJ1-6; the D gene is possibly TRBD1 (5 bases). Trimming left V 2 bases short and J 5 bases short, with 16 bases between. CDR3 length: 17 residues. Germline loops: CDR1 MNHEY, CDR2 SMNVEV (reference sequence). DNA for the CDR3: TGTGCCAGCAGTTTAACCCTAACCGGACACAATAATTCACCCCTCCACTTT. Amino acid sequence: CASSLTLTGHNNSPLHF.

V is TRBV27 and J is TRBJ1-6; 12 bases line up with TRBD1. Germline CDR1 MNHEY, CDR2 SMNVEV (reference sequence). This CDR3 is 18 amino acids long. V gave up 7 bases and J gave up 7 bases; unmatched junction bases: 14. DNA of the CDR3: TGTGCCAGCAAAGACCGGGACAGGGGGCTGGGGGCCAATTCACCCCTCCACTTT. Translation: CASKDRDRGLGANSPLHF.

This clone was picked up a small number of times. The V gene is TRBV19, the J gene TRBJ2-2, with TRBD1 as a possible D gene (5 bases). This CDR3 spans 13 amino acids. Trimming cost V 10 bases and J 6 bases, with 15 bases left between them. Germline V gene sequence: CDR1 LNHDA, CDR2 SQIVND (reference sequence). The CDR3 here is CATKGYGPGELFF. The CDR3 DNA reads TGTGCCACCAAGGGGTATGGGCCCGGGGAGCTGTTTTTT.

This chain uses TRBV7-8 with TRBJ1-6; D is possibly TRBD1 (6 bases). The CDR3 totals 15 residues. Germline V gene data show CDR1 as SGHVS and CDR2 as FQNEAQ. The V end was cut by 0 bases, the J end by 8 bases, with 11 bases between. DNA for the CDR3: TGTGCCAGCAGCTTAGCGCTGGGGGCGGATTCACCCCTCCACTTT. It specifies CASSLALGADSPLHF.

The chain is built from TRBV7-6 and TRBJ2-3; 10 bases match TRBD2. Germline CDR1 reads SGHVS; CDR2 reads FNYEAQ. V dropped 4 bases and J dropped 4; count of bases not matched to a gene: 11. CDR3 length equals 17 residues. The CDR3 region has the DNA TGTGCCAGCAGCTCCACCCATAGCGGGGGGACTTCAGATACGCAGTATTTT. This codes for CASSSTHSGGTSDTQYF.

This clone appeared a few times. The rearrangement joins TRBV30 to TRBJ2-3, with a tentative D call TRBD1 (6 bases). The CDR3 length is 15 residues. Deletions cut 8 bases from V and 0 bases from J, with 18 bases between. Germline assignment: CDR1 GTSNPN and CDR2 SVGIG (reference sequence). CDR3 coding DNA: TGTGCCAGTAGTCCCGGGACACCTAGCACAGATACGCAGTATTTT. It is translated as CASSPGTPSTDTQYF.

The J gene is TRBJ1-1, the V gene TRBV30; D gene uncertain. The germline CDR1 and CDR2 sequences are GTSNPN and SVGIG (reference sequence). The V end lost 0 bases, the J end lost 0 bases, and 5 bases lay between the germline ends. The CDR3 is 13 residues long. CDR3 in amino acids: CAWSVQMNTEAFF. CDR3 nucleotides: TGTGCCTGGAGTGTCCAGATGAACACTGAAGCTTTCTTT.

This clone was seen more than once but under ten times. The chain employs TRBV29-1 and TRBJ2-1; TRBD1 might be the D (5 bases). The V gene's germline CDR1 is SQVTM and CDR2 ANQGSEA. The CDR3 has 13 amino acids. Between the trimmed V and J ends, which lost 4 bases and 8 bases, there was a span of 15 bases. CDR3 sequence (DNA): TGCAGCGTTGGAAGCAGGGATGAGGATGAGCAGTTCTTC. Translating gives CSVGSRDEDEQFF.

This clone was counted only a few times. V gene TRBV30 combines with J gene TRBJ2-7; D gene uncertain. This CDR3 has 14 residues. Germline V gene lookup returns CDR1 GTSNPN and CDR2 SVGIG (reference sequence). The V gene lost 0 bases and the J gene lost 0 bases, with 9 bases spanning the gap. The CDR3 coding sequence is TGTGCCTGGAGTGTACAATCTTACTCCTACGAGCAGTACTTC. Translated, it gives CAWSVQSYSYEQYF.